Listed below are T cell receptor beta chains from one sample, sequenced in a study of cytomegalovirus exposure and HLA in healthy donors. Profiled with immunoSEQ multiplex PCR; TCRdb holds only in-frame clones, not every one. The sample consists of 150,000 to 200,000 clones, about four fifths of them appearing once. The sequencing sample was made of PBMCs. These receptor sequences come from a woman aged 30 to 39 in good health and CMV-seropositive. CDR3s include the opening cysteine and the closing phenylalanine or tryptophan. The D gene is left open where the match is weak. Clone size, where shown, is once, few, many, or a class for clones that have expanded.

few | TRBJ1-1 | . | TRBV5-1 | CASSSPSGQTDTEAFF | TGCGCCAGCAGCTCACCGTCAGGCCAGACGGACACTGAAGCTTTCTTT
. | TRBJ1-2 | . | TRBV13 | CASSSPYSEDYGYTF | TGTGCCAGCAGCTCCCCATACTCGGAGGACTATGGCTACACCTTC
. | TRBJ2-7 | TRBD1 | TRBV10-3 | CAISGDSSPYEQYF | TGTGCCATCAGTGGGGACAGTAGTCCCTACGAGCAGTACTTC
. | TRBJ2-3 | . | TRBV6-5 | CASSYRSGRDTQYF | TGTGCCAGCAGTTACCGGTCAGGTCGGGATACGCAGTATTTT
. | TRBJ2-3 | . | TRBV28 | CASSSLQGGGTDTQYF | TGTGCCAGCAGTTCTCTTCAAGGCGGGGGCACAGATACGCAGTATTTT
. | TRBJ2-1 | . | TRBV7-2 | CASSLNREWEQFF | TGTGCCAGCAGCTTAAACAGGGAGTGGGAGCAGTTCTTC
. | TRBJ2-7 | . | TRBV10-3 | CATKTNSRTEQYF | TGTGCCACCAAGACGAACTCTAGGACTGAGCAGTACTTC
few | TRBJ2-2 | TRBD2 | TRBV4-3 | CASSQDSGGIPGELFF | TGCGCCAGCAGCCAAGATAGCGGGGGGATTCCCGGGGAGCTGTTTTTT
. | TRBJ2-7 | . | TRBV5-6 | CASSFRQPYEQYF | TGTGCCAGCAGCTTTCGACAGCCCTACGAGCAGTACTTC
. | TRBJ2-6 | . | TRBV7-6 | CASSLVQSGANVLTF | TGTGCCAGCAGCTTAGTTCAGTCTGGGGCCAACGTCCTGACTTTC
. | TRBJ2-1 | TRBD2 | TRBV2 | CASSEVDLAGADNEQFF | TGTGCCAGCAGTGAAGTGGATCTAGCGGGGGCCGACAATGAGCAGTTCTTC
. | TRBJ2-1 | . | TRBV20-1 | CSARFDEQFF | TGCAGTGCTAGATTCGATGAGCAGTTCTTC
. | TRBJ2-7 | . | TRBV7-9 | CASTGLVYEQYF | TGTGCCAGTACAGGTCTAGTCTACGAGCAGTACTTC
. | TRBJ1-2 | . | TRBV2 | CASRGSTGSNSYGYTF | TGTGCCAGCAGAGGATCCACAGGGAGTAATTCATATGGCTACACCTTC
few | TRBJ1-5 | TRBD1 | TRBV7-6 | CASSLVGDREIYQPQHF | TGTGCCAGCAGCTTAGTTGGAGACAGGGAGATTTATCAGCCCCAGCATTTT
. | TRBJ2-1 | . | TRBV27 | CASSSTRTHNEQFF | TGTGCCAGCAGTTCGACTCGGACTCACAATGAGCAGTTCTTC
few | TRBJ1-5 | . | TRBV9 | CASSVGTGGIGAPQHF | TGTGCCAGCAGCGTAGGGACCGGGGGGATAGGGGCGCCCCAGCATTTT
once | TRBJ2-2 | TRBD2 | TRBV5-1 | CASSFEGLAGTGELFF | TGCGCCAGCAGCTTCGAGGGACTAGCGGGGACCGGGGAGCTGTTTTTT
. | TRBJ1-5 | . | TRBV2 | CASPGGSPSNQPQHF | TGTGCCAGCCCCGGCGGGAGCCCTAGCAATCAGCCCCAGCATTTT
. | TRBJ2-1 | TRBD2 | TRBV4-2 | CASSQDLASGRASTYNEQFF | TGTGCCAGCAGCCAAGATCTGGCTAGCGGGAGGGCCTCGACCTACAATGAGCAGTTCTTC
once | TRBJ2-1 | TRBD2 | TRBV19 | CASSGYRLSGGLYNEQFF | TGTGCCAGTAGTGGGTACAGACTTAGCGGGGGGCTCTACAATGAGCAGTTCTTC
. | TRBJ1-1 | TRBD1 | TRBV28 | CASSWTRGQNTEAFF | TGTGCCAGCAGTTGGACCAGGGGGCAGAACACTGAAGCTTTCTTT
few | TRBJ1-1 | . | TRBV7-3 | CASSYTTGGSTEAFF | TGTGCCAGCAGCTATACGACAGGAGGAAGTACTGAAGCTTTCTTT
. | TRBJ2-5 | . | TRBV9 | CASSVDMGSETQYF | TGTGCCAGCAGCGTAGATATGGGGAGCGAGACCCAGTACTTC
. | TRBJ2-1 | . | TRBV7-9 | CASNGTRYNEQFF | TGTGCCAGCAACGGGACTCGTTACAATGAGCAGTTCTTC
. | TRBJ1-1 | . | TRBV6-5 | CASTRTGYTEAFF | TGTGCCAGCACTCGAACAGGGTACACTGAAGCTTTCTTT
. | TRBJ1-1 | . | TRBV5-6 | CASSWTANTEAFF | TGTGCCAGCAGCTGGACAGCGAACACTGAAGCTTTCTTT
. | TRBJ1-2 | . | TRBV7-9 | CASSPALASQLYGYTF | TGTGCCAGCAGCCCAGCGCTGGCCAGCCAACTCTATGGCTACACCTTC
. | TRBJ2-1 | . | TRBV7-9 | CSSSGSGIEQFF | TGTTCCAGCAGCGGATCCGGGATTGAGCAGTTCTTC
. | TRBJ2-1 | TRBD2 | TRBV14 | CASSGRTSGNDEQFF | TGTGCCAGCAGCGGCCGGACTAGCGGGAATGATGAGCAGTTCTTC
. | TRBJ2-3 | TRBD2 | TRBV5-1 | CASSLRTSGSSDTQYF | TGCGCCAGCAGCTTGAGGACTAGCGGGAGTTCAGATACGCAGTATTTT
few | TRBJ2-7 | . | TRBV29-1 | CSCISAPWGDPLKKSTTYEQYF | TGCAGCTGCATCTCAGCTCCTTGGGGGGACCCGCTAAAAAAATCAACTACCTACGAGCAGTACTTC
. | TRBJ2-3 | TRBD2 | TRBV5-1 | CASSLGTSGRTDTQYF | TGCGCCAGCAGCTTAGGGACTAGCGGCCGCACAGATACGCAGTATTTT
. | TRBJ2-7 | . | TRBV2 | CASSYDFYEQYF | TGTGCCAGCTCCTATGACTTCTACGAGCAGTACTTC
. | TRBJ2-2 | . | TRBV6-5 | CASSYLTGTYTGELFF | TGTGCCAGCAGTTACCTCACAGGGACCTACACCGGGGAGCTGTTTTTT
. | TRBJ2-7 | . | TRBV5-1 | CASSSAQSYEQYF | TGCGCCAGCAGCTCCGCACAGTCTTACGAGCAGTACTTC
. | TRBJ2-3 | . | TRBV28 | CASSFYGGSGSTDTQYF | TGTGCCAGCAGTTTTTACGGAGGGTCAGGAAGCACAGATACGCAGTATTTT
. | TRBJ2-7 | . | TRBV7-8 | CASSLGAAGLSPYEQYF | TGTGCCAGCAGCTTAGGGGCTGCTGGCCTAAGCCCCTACGAGCAGTACTTC
. | TRBJ2-2 | TRBD1 | TRBV27 | CASSPGGQTTGELFF | TGTGCCAGCAGTCCAGGGGGACAGACCACCGGGGAGCTGTTTTTT
. | TRBJ2-5 | . | TRBV11-2 | CASSPDRQETQYF | TGTGCCAGCAGCCCAGACAGGCAAGAGACCCAGTACTTC
once | TRBJ2-5 | . | TRBV7-9 | CASSSNLLAEQETQYF | TGTGCCAGCAGCTCAAACCTACTAGCAGAGCAAGAGACCCAGTACTTC
. | TRBJ2-2 | . | TRBV4-3 | CASSQDLAHVELFF | TGCGCCAGCAGCCAAGATCTGGCACACGTTGAGCTGTTTTTT
few | TRBJ2-2 | TRBD1 | TRBV29-1 | CSARQGNTGELFF | TGCAGCGCACGACAGGGGAACACCGGGGAGCTGTTTTTT
. | TRBJ1-6 | TRBD1 | TRBV27 | CASTRTGGSYNSPLHF | TGTGCCAGCACCCGGACAGGGGGCTCATATAATTCACCCCTCCACTTT
few | TRBJ1-1 | . | TRBV6-5 | CASRGQNTEAFF | TGTGCCAGCAGAGGACAGAACACTGAAGCTTTCTTT
. | TRBJ2-3 | TRBD2 | TRBV2 | CASSQGLAGGQDTQYF | TGTGCCAGCAGCCAGGGACTAGCGGGGGGGCAAGATACGCAGTATTTT
. | TRBJ2-1 | . | TRBV18 | CASSRTREGEQFF | TGTGCCAGCTCACGAACAAGAGAGGGTGAGCAGTTCTTC
. | TRBJ2-2 | . | TRBV4-2 | CASSPPGGPGTGELFF | TGTGCCAGCAGCCCCCCCGGCGGTCCGGGCACCGGGGAGCTGTTTTTT
. | TRBJ1-2 | . | TRBV5-1 | CASSLAGGLNYGYTF | TGCGCCAGCAGCTTGGCCGGGGGACTGAACTATGGCTACACCTTC
. | TRBJ2-5 | . | TRBV20-1 | CSAPALSVQYF | TGCAGTGCCCCCGCCTTGAGTGTCCAGTACTTC
. | TRBJ2-7 | TRBD2 | TRBV5-1 | CASSTSSGRSHEQYF | TGCGCCAGCAGCACCTCTAGCGGGAGATCCCACGAGCAGTACTTC
. | TRBJ2-1 | TRBD2 | TRBV5-1 | CASSLRTGTSGGANEQFF | TGCGCCAGCAGCTTGAGAACCGGGACTAGCGGGGGGGCCAATGAGCAGTTCTTC
few | TRBJ2-3 | TRBD2 | TRBV5-6 | CASSFPSGSTDTQYF | TGTGCCAGCAGCTTCCCTAGCGGGAGCACAGATACGCAGTATTTT
. | TRBJ2-7 | . | TRBV19 | CASKGSHSRSYEQYF | TGTGCCAGTAAAGGCAGTCACAGTCGCTCCTACGAGCAGTACTTC
. | TRBJ1-1 | . | TRBV7-2 | CASNLPGFNTEAFF | TGTGCCAGCAACCTTCCGGGTTTTAACACTGAAGCTTTCTTT